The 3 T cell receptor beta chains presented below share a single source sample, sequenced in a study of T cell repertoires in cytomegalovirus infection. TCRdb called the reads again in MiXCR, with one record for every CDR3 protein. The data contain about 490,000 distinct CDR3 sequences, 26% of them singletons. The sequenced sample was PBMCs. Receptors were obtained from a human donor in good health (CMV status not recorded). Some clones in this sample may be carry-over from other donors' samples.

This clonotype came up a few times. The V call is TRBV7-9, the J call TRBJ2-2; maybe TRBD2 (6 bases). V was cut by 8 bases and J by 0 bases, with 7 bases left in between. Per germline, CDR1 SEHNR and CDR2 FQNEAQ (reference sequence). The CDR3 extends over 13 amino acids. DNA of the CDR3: TGTGCCAGCCGGAGGGCGAACACCGGGGAGCTGTTTTTT. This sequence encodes CASRRANTGELFF.

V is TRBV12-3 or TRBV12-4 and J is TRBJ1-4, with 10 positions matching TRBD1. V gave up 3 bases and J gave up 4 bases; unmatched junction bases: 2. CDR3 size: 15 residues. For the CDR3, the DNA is TGTGCCAGCAGTTTCGACAGGGGGCATAATGAAAAACTGTTTTTT. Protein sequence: CASSFDRGHNEKLFF.

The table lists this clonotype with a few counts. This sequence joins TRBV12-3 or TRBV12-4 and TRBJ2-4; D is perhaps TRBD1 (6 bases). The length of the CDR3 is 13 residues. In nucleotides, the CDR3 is TGTGCGCCCGACCGCCCGGACAGTAACATTCAGTACTTC. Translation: CAPDRPDSNIQYF.